This T cell receptor (beta chain) was documented in a study of blood T cell repertoires in COVID-19. Study in general: There were acute and convalescent COVID-19 samples, and they came from the United States, Italy and Spain. Sources were T cells, B-cell-depleted T cells, or PBMCs; the material itself was cDNA or gDNA.

In the source study's methods: Estimated nucleated cell counts came from reference gene primer amplification. This table comes from immunoSEQ multiplex PCR, and its TCRdb copy is limited to in-frame clones, with some not included. The V and J calls and clone size are taken from that table; D and trimming were inferred from the DNA. This table has roughly 200,000 clones, around 83% appearing once. This TCR was recovered from a woman older than 75 with acute or convalescent COVID-19. The sample consisted of peripheral blood.

For the CDR3, the DNA is TGTGCCAGCAGTTTTTCTGCAGGAGCGGGGGGACAAGAGACCCAGTACTTC. Translation gives CASSFSAGAGGQETQYF. This rearrangement joins TRBV7-9 to TRBJ2-5; TRBD2 matches at 9 bases. The CDR3 runs 17 residues. CDR1 SEHNR and CDR2 FQNEAQ come from the germline V gene (reference sequence). The ends lost 6 bases at V and 2 bases at J; junction bases unmatched: 13.